Following are 2 T cell receptor beta chains from one sample sequenced in a study of blood T cell repertoires in COVID-19. This table comes from immunoSEQ multiplex PCR, and its TCRdb copy is limited to in-frame clones, with some not included. The repertoire includes under 250,000 clones, approximately 84% of them detected once, and 2% to 2.5% sits in the top ten. What was sequenced was peripheral blood. Receptors originate from a woman aged 60-70 years with acute or convalescent COVID-19.

The chain joins TRBV7-2 to TRBJ2-7; TRBD1 matches at 8 bases. CDR1 is SGHTA, CDR2 FQGNSA, per germline. The CDR3 has 16 residues. The V and J ends lost 5 bases and 5 bases, in that order; junction bases with no gene match: 14. CDR3 sequence (DNA): TGTGCCAGCAGCCCCGAGGCCGCGGACAGGGCCCACGAGCAGTACTTC. It specifies CASSPEAADRAHEQYF.

V usage is TRBV5-1 and J usage is TRBJ1-5; 9 bases are shared with TRBD1. Trimming took 7 bases from V and 2 from J; bases not matched to a gene: 4. The germline CDR1 and CDR2 sequences are SGHRS and YFSETQ. The CDR3 is 14 residues long. CDR3 region: CASPQGAGNQPQHF. The CDR3, as DNA: TGCGCCAGCCCACAGGGGGCAGGCAATCAGCCCCAGCATTTT.